The clone carrying this TCR beta chain appeared a few times. Its antigen is unknown. Time point of the sample: patch test 3, about 24 weeks after DPC sensitization. Sample treatment: therapeutic diphenylcyclopropenone sensitization with weekly scalp DPC. Unfractionated whole blood yielded total RNA. The data stem from a study of human T cells and chemical hapten exposure. About the research overall: Diphenylcyclopropenone, dosed weekly to the scalp, was given to patients throughout the roughly 25-week study.

CDR1 and CDR2 from the germline V gene are MNHNS and SASEGT. V was pared by 2 bases and J by 7 bases, with 14 bases between. This CDR3 region has 14 residues. Points from the study as a whole: The number of TCRs over 1 in 1000 frequency stayed unchanged after DPC.

The study's library attached unique molecular identifiers to single cDNA molecules. Using its own MiXCR run on the RACE reads, TCRdb lists one record per CDR3 protein. The table has about 190,000 distinct CDR3 sequences, under 25% seen once. The TCR sequence derives from a woman in her thirties or forties with alopecia areata. Some clones in this sample may be carry-over from other donors' samples. The sequences come from whole blood, collected in connection with sensitization to the hapten diphenylcyclopropenone (DPC). The genes are TRBV6-1 and TRBJ2-5, with D maybe TRBD1 (5 bases). CDR3 amino acids: CASSESVRRGTQYF. In nucleotides, the CDR3 is TGTGCCAGCAGTGAATCGGTCAGAAGGGGGACCCAGTACTTC.